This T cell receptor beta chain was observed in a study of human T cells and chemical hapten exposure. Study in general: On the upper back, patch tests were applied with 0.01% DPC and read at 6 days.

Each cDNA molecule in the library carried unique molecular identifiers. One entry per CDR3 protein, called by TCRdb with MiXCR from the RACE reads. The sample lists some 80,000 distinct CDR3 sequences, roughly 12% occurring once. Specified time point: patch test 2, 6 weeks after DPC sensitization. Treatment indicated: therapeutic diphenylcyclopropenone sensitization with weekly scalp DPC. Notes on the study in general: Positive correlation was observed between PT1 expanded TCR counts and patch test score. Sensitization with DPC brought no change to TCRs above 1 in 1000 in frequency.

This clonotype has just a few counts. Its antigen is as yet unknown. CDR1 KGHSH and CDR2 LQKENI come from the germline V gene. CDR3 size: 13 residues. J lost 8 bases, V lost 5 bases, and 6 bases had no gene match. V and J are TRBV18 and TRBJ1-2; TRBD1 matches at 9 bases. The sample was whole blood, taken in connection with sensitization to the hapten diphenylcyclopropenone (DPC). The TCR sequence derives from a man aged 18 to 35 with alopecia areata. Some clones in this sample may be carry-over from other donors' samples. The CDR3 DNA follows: TGTGCCAGCTCATTAGGGACAGGGTACGGCTACACCTTC. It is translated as CASSLGTGYGYTF.